This T cell receptor (beta chain) was found in a study of cytomegalovirus exposure and HLA in healthy donors (dated by TCRdb to about 2017). In the study overall: An earlier analysis of under 600 of the donors reported approximately 300 Gb of sequence data and 117 million unique TCR beta sequences from roughly 200 million T cells. Donor age, sex, ethnicity and CMV serostatus were compiled alongside the repertoire data. Every discovery cohort repertoire had been produced on one sequencing platform. On average, roughly 250,000 unique TCR beta nucleotide sequences were sequenced per donor among several hundred genotyped donors of the cohort, with roughly 18% of those sequences being non-productive. HLA typing covered class I and class II loci at four-digit resolution. The study aimed to test whether signatures of past pathogen exposure could be identified by cataloging public T cell receptors. A later genetic analysis used genome-wide SNP genotypes for about three fifths of the 666 donors, treating that subset as a discovery cohort. Typing coverage varied by locus: roughly 629-640 donors for A, B, C, DRB1 and DQB1; 500 to 550 for DQA1; around 570 for DPA1; roughly 450 for DPB1. About 5 DR-DQ haplotypes were handled as single units for association and clustering, since linkage in the cohort was strong. The study used immunosequencing to profile the T cell repertoires of 670 or so subjects and linked those repertoires to cytomegalovirus serostatus. In a later analysis, previously published TCR beta repertoires from about 670 donors were re-analyzed and high-resolution HLA genotyping was added so that TCR occurrence patterns could be studied. An early release covering roughly 640 HLA-typed donors comprised 300 to 350 gigabases of sequencing data and around 86 million unique TCR sequences. To predict cytomegalovirus infection status, the study brought together high-throughput TCR immunosequencing, statistical association of individual TCRs with disease status, and machine learning. Rather than drawing on any new phenotypic data, the later analysis identified candidate immune exposures from TCR beta sequences and the way those sequences occurred across donors. An earlier analysis of some 600 of the donors applied high-throughput TCR beta sequencing to assess whether each TCR beta V gene segment acted as functional or pseudogenic. In addition to the first cohort of 666 subjects, a separate validation cohort of 130 or so different subjects was used. Among the roughly 410 genotyped donors, 75% to 90% belonged to the genetic ancestry cluster associated with self-reported Caucasian donors.

Study-wide conclusions, independent of this receptor: A cluster of highly shared sequence variants was judged likely to represent a technical artifact of the sequencing pipeline. The earlier analysis of 587 of the donors excluded some 15 rarely observed V segments, including chromosome 9 orphons, because counts were too low. Compared with equally common non-associated chains, HLA-associated TCR beta chains in a later analysis were more clonally expanded and had lower generation probabilities. Presence/absence analyses assumed roughly uniform sequencing depth across donors, an assumption that may not hold. Several of the top co-occurrence clusters appeared to be linked to parvovirus B19, influenza, CMV and Epstein-Barr virus, according to a later analysis. Some IMGT-functional V segments, including TRBV6-2 and TRBV6-3, could not be distinguished by the 87-base-pair reads and were therefore excluded. In a later analysis, the rate of TCR association differed among HLA loci, with DRB1 alleles having the most associated TCRs and HLA-C alleles having the fewest. The authors suggested that the approach could potentially be extended to other disease states and immunological phenotypes. The study listed 164 TCR beta chains as associated with cytomegalovirus. An earlier analysis of approximately 500 of the donors showed that most TCR beta V segments appeared in productive rearrangements either about 87% or about 30% of the time, which broadly matched IMGT annotations. This cohort had only TCR beta chains sequenced, and the lack of alpha or paired-chain data limited which features could be detected. Most TCR sequences were observed very rarely across donors, whereas some public TCRs were present in many individuals. Most CMV-associated TCR beta chains appeared to be HLA-restricted in a later analysis, and the HLA associations seemed to be driven largely by CMV exposure. An association between a missense DCLRE1C variant and V-gene and J-gene trimming of TCR beta chains was found in a later genetic analysis and replicated in an independent cohort. Cytomegalovirus status was reported to be diagnosed by the classifier with high specificity and sensitivity in both the original and validation cohorts. Because HLA typing was unavailable for some donors at each locus, only the typed subset was used in association tests. Compared with the roughly 710-donor mean, donors in an Asian-associated ancestry cluster had fewer N-insertions in productive TCRs, according to a later genetic analysis. A further reported finding was that TCR beta sequences accurately predicted the HLA-A and HLA-B alleles for most subjects in the first cohort. In vitro tests confirmed that a few of the cytomegalovirus-associated TCR beta chains recognize cytomegalovirus antigens. When HLA alleles, especially DR and DQ, strongly co-occurred, TCR associations were difficult to assign to individual alleles. Linkage disequilibrium might explain the correlated functional status among segregating V segments, but an unknown experimental factor could not be excluded. In a later analysis, 15,000 to 20,000 TCR beta sequences were associated with specific HLA alleles at a false discovery rate of 0.05. The only immune exposure information available for the cohort was CMV serostatus.

In total, approximately 700 healthy bone marrow donors made up the cohort. At the time of sampling, all cohort members were nominally healthy, though unrecorded immune exposures were likely present. The donor was CMV seropositive and belonged to the group of 250 to 300 seropositive cohort members. Every donor gave a peripheral blood sample, and the peripheral blood mononuclear cells from that sample were used for TCR beta sequencing. The Qiagen DNeasy Blood Extraction Kit was used to extract genomic DNA from the blood cell samples. From the cysteine through the phenylalanine, the CDR3 covers 13 amino acids. The retained sequence is limited to the CDR3, 39 bases, with the frame set at the first base. According to the germline V gene, CDR1 reads SGHTA and CDR2 reads FQGNSA. The V end gives up 5 bases and the J end 14 bases, leaving 12 bases in the junction not matched to a gene. This clone was observed a few times. Its antigen is not yet known. Qualities for individual bases were not recorded, and no much larger clone is one base off.

Library generation was performed with the immunoSEQ multiplex PCR assay. A mixture of 60 forward primers for TCR Vbeta segments and 13 reverse primers for TCR Jbeta segments was used in the multiplex PCR. Amplification of the CDR3 region of rearranged TCR beta genes was performed with a multiplex PCR assay on genomic DNA. On the Illumina HiSeq System, the amplified TCR beta libraries were sequenced as 87-base-pair reads. Turning to the authors' computational methods: A later analysis tallied 75 million to 85 million unique TCR beta chains across the 700 or so repertoires, and about 10 million of those chains were shared by two or more donors. Raw reads were error-corrected and collapsed into unique sequences by a nearest-neighbor algorithm in which closely related sequences were merged to remove PCR and sequencing errors. To assign V, D and J gene segments, CDR3 sequences were aligned to IMGT reference sequences. For a sequence to be retained, a match of at least six nucleotides was required to both a V gene segment and a J gene segment. Rearrangements were classified as productive when the CDR3 lacked stop codons and remained in frame with V and J, and all other rearrangements were classified as non-productive. Following IMGT convention, CDR3 was defined as the stretch from the second conserved V-encoded cysteine to the conserved J-encoded phenylalanine. In an earlier analysis of around 640 of the donors, sequences lacking an unambiguous match to a single V gene segment were excluded. In an earlier analysis of almost 600 of the donors, a V segment was called functional when productive rearrangements were above 56.7%, and segregating when the standard deviation between donors exceeded 5%. A statistical classification framework was developed to diagnose cytomegalovirus status using the catalog of TCR beta chain sequences. A later analysis assigned V and J genes by comparing TCR nucleotide sequences with IMGT/GENE-DB human TR gene sequences. Using the TCRdist pipeline, a later analysis assigned CDR3 sequences along with most-parsimonious VDJ recombination scenarios. In a later analysis, every TCR beta chain was defined by the combination of its CDR3 amino acid sequence and its V-gene family, and reads without a unique V-gene family were dropped. In a later analysis, 500 to 700 highly shared, low-generation-probability nucleotide sequences were removed to address suspected cross-contamination and a sequencing artifact. A later analysis calculated a clonal expansion index for each public chain from normalized within-repertoire ranks of inferred template counts. A later analysis computed generation probabilities with a VDJ recombination model fitted to out-of-frame rearrangements, and checked the results against IGoR. A later analysis scored TCR-TCR, TCR-HLA and TCR-CMV co-occurrence with hypergeometric tests, applying a repertoire-size bias correction to TCR pairs. False discovery rates were estimated in a later analysis by permuting HLA or CMV assignments 20 times. In a later analysis, co-occurring TCRs were grouped using DBSCAN, and TCRdist sequence similarity was added for clustering within HLA-allele-positive subsets. Repertoires with fewer than 30,000 or more than 120,000 public chains were left out of co-occurrence clustering, as were about five repertoires with anomalous nucleotide sharing. The table comes from immuneACCESS by way of TCRdb, which keeps in-frame sequences with V and J called. Part of the clones is missing from these tables; in studies checked, under half for an unresolved V gene and the rest for unknown reasons. D and trimming were read from the DNA, whereas the V and J calls and clone size are those reported in that table. Present in this sample are roughly 180,000 clones, around 80% of which were seen just once. The ten largest clonotypes hold under 3% of the sample.

The rearranged segments are TRBV7-2 and TRBJ2-1, with 7 middle bases fitting TRBD1. What was sequenced was PBMCs. The sequence came from a woman aged 30 to 39 in good health and CMV-seropositive. The nucleotide sequence is TGTGCCAGCAGCGGGAACCAACAGGGGAAGGAGTTCTTC. Translation gives CASSGNQQGKEFF. The entire variable domain, with the stretches around the CDR3 drawn from the reference TRBV7-2 and TRBJ2-1 proteins, is GAGVSQSPSNKVTEKGKDVELRCDPISGHTALYWYRQSLGQGLEFLIYFQGNSAPDKSGLPSDRFSAERTGGSVSTLTIQRTQQEDSAVYLCASSGNQQGKEFFGPGTRLTVL.